This TCR delta chain was found in a study of gammadelta T cells in human blood. General observations from the study: Microbial exposure appeared to drive polyclonal γδ T cell expansion after birth.

This CDR3 comprises 26 residues. Per germline, CDR1 TSWWSYY and CDR2 QGS. After removal of 0 bases from V and 0 bases from J, the junction contained 28 bases not matched to a gene. TCRdb reprocessed the RT-PCR reads using CATT. The top ten hold around 4% of the sample, which has around 1,500 delta-chain clones, more than 7% seen once. This clone qualifies as medium-sized (0.01 to 0.1%). Its antigen is currently unknown. The material sequenced was non-Vgamma9Vdelta2 gamma-delta T cells from infant blood. The chain couples TRDV1 to TRDJ1; 13 bases are shared with TRDD3. The sequence came from a human donor. The CDR3 DNA is TGTGCTCTTGGGGAACTCACCCTACAACTGGGGGATACGCTATCTCGTCCTAGTTGGTACACCGATAAACTCATCTTT. Amino acids: CALGELTLQLGDTLSRPSWYTDKLIF.